This T cell receptor (beta chain) emerged from a study of cytomegalovirus exposure and HLA in healthy donors. There are 14 residues in the CDR3. Germline V gene data show CDR1 as MNHNY and CDR2 as SVGAGI (reference sequence). V dropped 8 bases and J dropped 1; count of bases not matched to a gene: 0. The PCR had 60 Vbeta and 13 Jbeta primers. TCRdb's table, derived via immunoSEQ multiplex PCR, lists solely in-frame clones and lacks some. The profile shows approximately 170,000 clones, approximately 77% of them singletons. Sequenced sample: PBMCs. The V and J genes are TRBV6-6 and TRBJ1-6, with 9 bases aligning to TRBD1. The TCR was taken from a male donor in good health and CMV-seropositive. The CDR3 sequence is CASGQGSYNSPLHF. CDR3 nucleotides: TGTGCCAGCGGACAGGGGTCCTATAATTCACCCCTCCACTTT.